The 31 T cell receptor beta chains below come from one sample, sequenced in a study of blood T cell repertoires in COVID-19. Clones were sequenced by immunoSEQ multiplex PCR, and TCRdb holds only the in-frame ones, with some missing. This table has fewer than 500,000 clones, around 91% appearing once. The sequencing sample was made of PBMCs or T cells enriched from blood (not recorded which). Receptors originate from a man aged 25-40 years who had recovered from COVID-19.

V and J are TRBV3-1 (or the pseudogene TRBV3-2) and TRBJ2-1; 16 nucleotides line up with TRBD2. CDR1 is LGHDT, CDR2 YNNKEL, per germline (reference sequence). CDR3 length equals 19 residues. After removal of 1 base from V and 4 bases from J, the junction contained 7 bases not matched to a gene. The CDR3 reads CASSQGRGTSGRAYNEQFF. The CDR3 DNA reads TGTGCCAGCAGCCAAGGGCGCGGGACTAGCGGGAGGGCATACAATGAGCAGTTCTTC.

The chain has TRBV5-4 and TRBJ1-1; no clear D. Germline-derived CDR1 and CDR2 are SGHNT and YYREEE (reference sequence). The CDR3 runs 12 residues. Trimming pared 3 bases from V and 6 bases from J, leaving 9 bases between. CDR3 nucleotides: TGTGCCAGCAGCTCCCGAGGCTCTGAAGCTTTCTTT. It translates to CASSSRGSEAFF.

The chain employs TRBV14 and TRBJ2-3, with 9 nucleotides matching TRBD1. This CDR3 spans 15 amino acids. The germline gives CDR1 SGHDN, CDR2 FVKESK. V gave up 4 bases and J gave up 5 bases; unmatched junction bases: 7. CDR3 in amino acids: CASSRRTGAGDTQYF. As DNA, the CDR3 is TGTGCCAGCAGCCGCCGGACAGGGGCTGGAGATACGCAGTATTTT.

This sequence joins TRBV5-5 and TRBJ2-7; D possibly corresponds to TRBD2 (6 bases). Germline V gives CDR1 SGHKS, CDR2 YYEKEE (reference sequence). Trimming pared 3 bases from V and 5 bases from J, leaving 12 bases between. CDR3 length: 13 amino acids. The CDR3 region is CASSWWGEDEQYF. In nucleotides, the CDR3 is TGTGCCAGCAGCTGGTGGGGGGAGGACGAGCAGTACTTC. Full variable domain (outside the CDR3, taken from reference TRBV5-5 and TRBJ2-7): DAGVTQSPTHLIKTRGQQVTLRCSPISGHKSVSWYQQVLGQGPQFIFQYYEKEERGRGNFPDRFSARQFPNYSSELNVNALLLGDSALYLCASSWWGEDEQYFGPGTRLTVT.

In its sample, this clone was seen a few times. This sequence joins TRBV28 and TRBJ1-5; no definite D call. The CDR3 totals 12 residues. Trimming cost V 2 bases and J 5 bases, with 4 bases left between them. The germline CDR1 and CDR2 sequences are MDHEN and SYDVKM. The CDR3: CASSLLYQPQHF. The CDR3 coding sequence is TGTGCCAGCAGTTTACTCTATCAGCCCCAGCATTTT. The variable domain in full, with the rest retrieved from reference TRBV28 and TRBJ1-5, is DVKVTQSSRYLVKRTGEKVFLECVQDMDHENMFWYRQDPGLGLRLIYFSYDVKMKEKGDIPEGYSVSREKKERFSLILESASTNQTSMYLCASSLLYQPQHFGDGTRLSIL.

This rearrangement joins TRBV12-5 to TRBJ1-5, with D possibly being TRBD1 (5 bases). This CDR3 spans 16 amino acids. Germline assignment: CDR1 LGHNT and CDR2 FRNRAP. The V and J ends lost 6 bases and 0 bases respectively, with 15 bases between them. DNA for the CDR3: TGTGCTAGTGGAGTTGGGGCGGGATCTAGCAATCAGCCCCAGCATTTT. This gives the protein CASGVGAGSSNQPQHF.

This chain connects TRBV28 to TRBJ1-5, with 7 bases that match TRBD1. CDR3 length: 14 residues. In germline, CDR1 is MDHEN, CDR2 SYDVKM. Losses at the gene ends were 5 bases for V and 6 bases for J; bases not matched to a gene: 7. Here the CDR3 reads CASSTQGVAQPQHF. The CDR3 region has the DNA TGTGCCAGCAGTACCCAGGGGGTGGCTCAGCCCCAGCATTTT.

The chain recombines TRBV6-2 or TRBV6-3 with TRBJ2-6; 9 nucleotides line up with TRBD1. This CDR3 is 18 amino acids long. Trimming removed 0 bases from V and 0 bases from J; junction bases left unmatched: 3. Germline CDR1 is MNHEY and CDR2 is SVGEGT. The CDR3 spells CASSYSGTGTSGANVLTF. Here the CDR3 DNA reads TGTGCCAGCAGTTACTCAGGGACAGGGACCTCTGGGGCCAACGTCCTGACTTTC.

CDR3 loop: CASSSPGTSSYNEQFF. CDR3 DNA: TGTGCCAGCAGCTCCCCCGGGACTAGCAGTTACAATGAGCAGTTCTTC. The chain employs TRBV5-4 and TRBJ2-1; TRBD2 matches at 9 bases. CDR1 and CDR2 from the germline V gene are SGHNT and YYREEE (reference sequence). The CDR3 runs to 16 residues. After removal of 3 bases from V and 4 bases from J, the junction contained 8 bases not matched to a gene. Using reference TRBV5-4 and TRBJ2-1 for the parts outside the CDR3, the full variable domain is ETGVTQSPTHLIKTRGQQVTLRCSSQSGHNTVSWYQQALGQGPQFIFQYYREEENGRGNFPPRFSGLQFPNYSSELNVNALELDDSALYLCASSSPGTSSYNEQFFGPGTRLTVL.

This chain links TRBV4-1 with TRBJ2-7; 8 positions agree with TRBD1. The CDR3 is 18 residues long. V gave up 2 bases and J gave up 4 bases; unmatched junction bases: 16. The germline V gene has CDR1 MGHRA and CDR2 YSYEKL. CDR3 in DNA: TGCGCCAGCAGCCAACCCGGGGACAGGCCGTCCCGCCCGTACGAGCAGTACTTC. Translating gives CASSQPGDRPSRPYEQYF.

This sequence joins TRBV30 and TRBJ2-7; TRBD2 matches at 7 bases. The CDR3 consists of 14 residues. Germline CDR1 GTSNPN, CDR2 SVGIG (reference sequence). V lost 3 bases, J lost 3 bases, and 8 bases stayed unmatched. CDR3 sequence reads: CAWSVLAAGYEQYF. The CDR3 DNA is TGTGCCTGGAGCGTTCTAGCGGCCGGCTACGAGCAGTACTTC.

The rearrangement joins TRBV5-1 to TRBJ2-1, with D perhaps TRBD2 (6 bases). Looked up from germline, CDR1 is SGHRS and CDR2 is YFSETQ. CDR3 length equals 15 residues. Trimming left V 2 bases short and J 5 bases short, with 14 bases between. CDR3: CASSLLTSPHNEQFF. The CDR3 coding sequence is TGCGCCAGCAGCTTACTCACTAGCCCACACAATGAGCAGTTCTTC.

The CDR3 nucleotides are TGTGCCAGTACAGAGGCGTCGGGACACATTAACTATGGCTACACCTTC. Translating gives CASTEASGHINYGYTF. The chain carries TRBV7-9 and TRBJ1-2; D is possibly TRBD1 (6 bases). Germline CDR1 and CDR2: SEHNR and FQNEAQ (reference sequence). The CDR3 is 16 residues long. Trimming pared 9 bases from V and 1 base from J, leaving 21 bases between.

This chain links TRBV11-2 with TRBJ1-4; 8 bases agree with TRBD1. CDR3 length: 17 amino acids. CDR1 SGHAT and CDR2 FQNNGV come from the germline V gene. The V and J ends lost 5 bases and 4 bases, in that order; junction bases with no gene match: 12. The DNA for the CDR3 is TGTGCCAGCAGCAGACGCGACGGACAGGGCATTAATGAAAAACTGTTTTTT. This gives the protein CASSRRDGQGINEKLFF.

The V and J genes are TRBV6-5 and TRBJ2-7, with no clear D. The V gene lost 5 bases and the J gene lost 0 bases, with 14 bases spanning the gap. Germline V gene lookup returns CDR1 MNHEY and CDR2 SVGAGI. The CDR3 sequence is 15 residues long. DNA of the CDR3: TGTGCCAGCAGTCCGACACTTTCCCGCTCCTACGAGCAGTACTTC. Translated, it gives CASSPTLSRSYEQYF.

This chain uses TRBV6-5 with TRBJ1-2, with D maybe TRBD1 (6 bases). V lost 7 bases to trimming and J lost 5 bases, with 11 bases between them. CDR1 is MNHEY, CDR2 SVGAGI, per germline. This CDR3 spans 12 amino acids. The DNA for the CDR3 is TGTGCCAGCACTGTAACAGGGTATGGCTACACCTTC. It specifies CASTVTGYGYTF.

V usage is TRBV27 and J usage is TRBJ2-1; 8 bases map to TRBD2. This CDR3 contains 15 residues. V shed 2 bases and J 7 bases; nucleotides not matched to a gene: 7. Per germline, CDR1 MNHEY and CDR2 SMNVEV (reference sequence). DNA of the CDR3: TGTGCCAGCAGTTTACCCAGCGGGAGTCCTAATGAGCAGTTCTTC. Protein product: CASSLPSGSPNEQFF.

V gene TRBV4-1 combines with J gene TRBJ1-1, with 7 bases matching TRBD1. The germline V gene has CDR1 MGHRA and CDR2 YSYEKL. After removal of 4 bases from V and 4 bases from J, the junction contained 9 bases not matched to a gene. The CDR3 length is 15 residues. CDR3 bases: TGCGCCAGCAGCCTCGCCAGGGGGGCCGCCACTGAAGCTTTCTTT. This encodes CASSLARGAATEAFF.

This chain uses TRBV18 with TRBJ2-5; maybe TRBD1 (6 bases). V lost 2 bases to trimming and J lost 2 bases, with 15 bases between them. The CDR3 totals 16 residues. CDR1 KGHSH and CDR2 LQKENI come from the germline V gene. CDR3 loop: CASSPRVNRVQETQYF. In nucleotides, the CDR3 is TGTGCCAGCTCACCAAGGGTAAACAGGGTTCAAGAGACCCAGTACTTC.

CDR3 residues: CAWSVGGTSGNNEQFF. The CDR3, as DNA: TGTGCCTGGAGTGTAGGGGGGACTAGCGGGAACAATGAGCAGTTCTTC. The rearrangement joins TRBV30 to TRBJ2-1; 13 bases line up with TRBD2. This CDR3 has 16 amino acids. V shed 0 bases, J shed 5 bases, and the junction held 4 bases outside the gene matches. CDR1 GTSNPN and CDR2 SVGIG come from the germline V gene (reference sequence).

The chain combines TRBV7-9 with TRBJ1-1; a possible D gene is TRBD1 (6 bases). Germline values: CDR1 SEHNR, CDR2 FQNEAQ (reference sequence). This CDR3 spans 11 amino acids. Deletions cut 5 bases from V and 10 bases from J, with 11 bases between. CDR3 sequence reads: CASSGSGAAFF. The DNA for the CDR3 is TGTGCCAGCAGCGGATCAGGGGCAGCTTTCTTT.

The chain recombines TRBV28 with TRBJ1-3, with 7 bases that match TRBD1. The CDR3 totals 15 residues. CDR1 MDHEN and CDR2 SYDVKM come from the germline V gene. Trimming at V came to 4 bases and at J to 4 bases, leaving 7 bases not matched to a gene. Written as DNA, the CDR3 is TGTGCCAGCAGTTCACCGGGACAGCTAGGAAACACCATATATTTT. Its translation is CASSSPGQLGNTIYF.

The chain carries TRBV7-2 and TRBJ2-7; 7 bases agree with TRBD2. V shed 6 bases and J 0 bases; nucleotides not matched to a gene: 5. This CDR3 spans 14 amino acids. Germline-derived CDR1 and CDR2 are SGHTA and FQGNSA. This CDR3 is CASRVRDYSYEQYF. The CDR3 DNA reads TGTGCCAGCAGAGTTAGGGACTACTCCTACGAGCAGTACTTC.

V and J are TRBV5-8 and TRBJ2-5; 8 bases are shared with TRBD1. Germline V gene lookup returns CDR1 SGHTS and CDR2 YDEGEE. The CDR3 runs to 14 residues. Trimming cost V 2 bases and J 5 bases; bases outside gene matches: 5. The CDR3 protein is CASSFPGGAETQYF. In nucleotides, the CDR3 is TGTGCCAGCAGCTTTCCAGGGGGCGCGGAGACCCAGTACTTC. The full variable domain, with the rest looked up from reference TRBV5-8 and TRBJ2-5, is EAGVTQSPTHLIKTRGQQATLRCSPISGHTSVYWYQQALGLGLQFLLWYDEGEERNRGNFPPRFSGRQFPNYSSELNVNALELEDSALYLCASSFPGGAETQYFGPGTRLLVL.

V gene TRBV2 combines with J gene TRBJ2-2; the match to TRBD2 covers 9 bases. The CDR3 length is 15 residues. Germline lookup yields CDR1 SNHLY and CDR2 FYNNEI. V dropped 5 bases and J dropped 5; count of bases not matched to a gene: 6. In DNA form, the CDR3 reads TGTGCCAGCAGTCGACTAGCGGAGGCTACCGGGGAGCTGTTTTTT. Protein product: CASSRLAEATGELFF.

The J gene is TRBJ2-3, the V gene TRBV29-1, with 11 bases aligning to TRBD2. The germline gives CDR1 SQVTM, CDR2 ANQGSEA. The trim removed 1 base at V and 3 bases at J, leaving 3 bases unmatched. The CDR3 has 15 residues. CDR3 sequence reads: CSVEASGRRTDTQYF. CDR3 DNA sequence: TGCAGCGTTGAAGCTAGCGGGAGGAGAACAGATACGCAGTATTTT.

The V gene is TRBV18, the J gene TRBJ2-7; 12 bases match TRBD2. The CDR3 has 22 amino acids. The ends lost 4 bases at V and 2 bases at J; junction bases unmatched: 24. Germline CDR1 reads KGHSH; CDR2 reads LQKENI. The CDR3 DNA is TGTGCCAGCTCACGGAATACAGGTTCCCCGACTAGCGGGAGTGAAGTTGCCTACGAGCAGTACTTC. As protein: CASSRNTGSPTSGSEVAYEQYF. The variable domain in full, with the rest retrieved from reference TRBV18 and TRBJ2-7, is NAGVMQNPRHLVRRRGQEARLRCSPMKGHSHVYWYRQLPEEGLKFMVYLQKENIIDESGMPKERFSAEFPKEGPSILRIQQVVRGDSAAYFCASSRNTGSPTSGSEVAYEQYFGPGTRLTVT.

This chain uses TRBV10-3 with TRBJ1-2; D remains ambiguous. Germline assignment: CDR1 ENHRY and CDR2 SYGVKD. Trimming removed 0 bases at V and 8 bases at J, with 13 bases between. CDR3 length: 14 residues. CDR3 sequence reads: CAISESVPTGGYTF. In DNA form, the CDR3 reads TGTGCCATCAGTGAGTCGGTCCCAACGGGGGGCTACACCTTC.

CDR3 in amino acids: CATSREQGSYNEQFF. CDR3 sequence (DNA): TGTGCCACCAGCAGGGAACAGGGATCCTACAATGAGCAGTTCTTC. The chain is built from TRBV15 and TRBJ2-1; D might be TRBD1 (6 bases). Germline CDR1 is LNHNV and CDR2 is YYDKDF (reference sequence). V lost 3 bases, J lost 1 base, and 10 bases lay in between. This CDR3 is 15 amino acids long. The whole variable domain, filled in from reference TRBV15 and TRBJ2-1, reads DAMVIQNPRYQVTQFGKPVTLSCSQTLNHNVMYWYQQKSSQAPKLLFHYYDKDFNNEADTPDNFQSRRPNTSFCFLDIRSPGLGDTAMYLCATSREQGSYNEQFFGPGTRLTVL.

This clone was detected only a few times. The chain combines TRBV5-1 with TRBJ1-5; 9 nucleotides line up with TRBD1. The CDR3 spans 15 residues. Germline CDR1 SGHRS, CDR2 YFSETQ. Trimming took 4 bases from V and 5 from J; bases not matched to a gene: 7. The CDR3 bases are TGCGCCAGCAGCCCGGGACAGGGAGGTCATCAGCCCCAGCATTTT. This sequence encodes CASSPGQGGHQPQHF.

The J gene is TRBJ1-6, the V gene TRBV30, with unresolved D. Per the germline V gene, CDR1 is GTSNPN and CDR2 is SVGIG (reference sequence). The germline V and J ends were trimmed by 0 bases and 5 bases, with 11 bases remaining between them. The CDR3 totals 15 residues. The CDR3 loop is CAWSVPWANNSPLHF. In DNA form, the CDR3 reads TGTGCCTGGAGTGTACCATGGGCTAATAATTCACCCCTCCACTTT.